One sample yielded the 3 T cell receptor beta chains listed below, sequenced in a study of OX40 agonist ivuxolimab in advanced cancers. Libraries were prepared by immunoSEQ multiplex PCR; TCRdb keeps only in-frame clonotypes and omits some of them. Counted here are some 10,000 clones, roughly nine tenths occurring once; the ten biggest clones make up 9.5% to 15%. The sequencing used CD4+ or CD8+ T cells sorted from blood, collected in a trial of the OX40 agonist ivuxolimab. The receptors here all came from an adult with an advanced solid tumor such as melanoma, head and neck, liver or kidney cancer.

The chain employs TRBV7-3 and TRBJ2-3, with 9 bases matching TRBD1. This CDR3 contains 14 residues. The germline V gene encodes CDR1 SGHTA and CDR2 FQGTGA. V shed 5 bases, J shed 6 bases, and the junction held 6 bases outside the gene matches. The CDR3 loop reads CASSVGTGLDTQYF. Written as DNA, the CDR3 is TGTGCCAGCAGCGTCGGGACAGGGTTGGATACGCAGTATTTT.

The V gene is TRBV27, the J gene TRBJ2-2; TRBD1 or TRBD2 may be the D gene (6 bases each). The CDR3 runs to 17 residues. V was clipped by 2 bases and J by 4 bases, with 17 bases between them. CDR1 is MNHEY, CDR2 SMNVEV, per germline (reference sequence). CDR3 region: CASSLNGGASGTGELFF. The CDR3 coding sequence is TGTGCCAGCAGTTTAAACGGGGGCGCCTCGGGCACCGGGGAGCTGTTTTTT.

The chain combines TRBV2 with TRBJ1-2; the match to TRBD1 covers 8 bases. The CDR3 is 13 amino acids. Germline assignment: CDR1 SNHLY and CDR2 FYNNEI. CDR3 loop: CVGRATGEYGYTF. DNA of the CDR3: TGTGTGGGTCGAGCGACAGGGGAATATGGCTACACCTTC.